One sample yielded the 14 T cell receptor beta chains listed below, sequenced in a study of shared clonotypes between healthy human individuals. The data were produced by immunoSEQ multiplex PCR, yet TCRdb's version contains in-frame clones alone and is incomplete. The repertoire holds roughly 1,100,000 clones, with roughly 75% as singletons. The sequenced material came from memory CD4+ T cells sorted from blood. Specified subset: CD45RA-negative fraction. These receptors were obtained from a man aged 18 to 29 in good health.

A remark on this clone: This CDR3 is also generated by other DNA sequences in the sample. The chain is built from TRBV29-1 and TRBJ1-5; 7 bases are shared with TRBD1. Germline CDR1 is SQVTM and CDR2 is ANQGSEA. J was trimmed by 2 bases and V by 4 bases; bases with no gene match: 2. This CDR3 comprises 13 residues. The CDR3 spells CSVGQGGNQPQHF. The CDR3 DNA reads as TGCAGCGTTGGGCAGGGGGGCAATCAGCCCCAGCATTTT.

The V call is TRBV5-4, the J call TRBJ2-2, with D unresolved. This CDR3 is built from 13 residues. V lost 1 base, J lost 3 bases, and 4 bases lay in between. Germline CDR1 SGHNT, CDR2 YYREEE (reference sequence). Written as DNA, the CDR3 is TGTGCCAGCAGCTTGATGGACACCGGGGAGCTGTTTTTT. Translating gives CASSLMDTGELFF. Full variable domain (remainder filled in from reference TRBV5-4 and TRBJ2-2): ETGVTQSPTHLIKTRGQQVTLRCSSQSGHNTVSWYQQALGQGPQFIFQYYREEENGRGNFPPRFSGLQFPNYSSELNVNALELDDSALYLCASSLMDTGELFFGEGSRLTVL.

This clone was observed a few times. The rearrangement uses TRBV19 and TRBJ1-4; D not resolved. CDR3 length: 14 residues. V dropped 5 bases and J dropped 0 bases, with 7 bases sitting between them. CDR1 is LNHDA and CDR2 is SQIVND in the germline V gene (reference sequence). In nucleotides, the CDR3 is TGTGCCAGTAGTTCCCGATCAACTAATGAAAAACTGTTTTTT. It is translated as CASSSRSTNEKLFF.

The CDR3 spells CASSLGQDTDTQYF. For the CDR3, the DNA is TGTGCCAGCAGCTTAGGTCAGGACACAGATACGCAGTATTTT. The chain couples TRBV11-2 to TRBJ2-3; no reliable D call. Germline CDR1 is SGHAT and CDR2 is FQNNGV. The CDR3 runs 14 residues. V dropped 1 base and J dropped 2 bases, with 7 bases sitting between them.

The rearrangement uses TRBV6-5 and TRBJ2-7; 7 bases agree with TRBD2. The CDR3 has 15 residues. V shed 0 bases, J shed 5 bases, and the junction held 7 bases outside the gene matches. Germline V lookup: CDR1 MNHEY, CDR2 SVGAGI. The CDR3 loop reads CASSYSSGNANEQYF. The CDR3, as DNA: TGTGCCAGCAGTTACTCGAGCGGGAACGCGAACGAGCAGTACTTC.

The chain combines TRBV2 with TRBJ1-4; the D gene is possibly TRBD1 (6 bases). The V gene lost 5 bases and the J gene lost 1 base, with 17 bases spanning the gap. The germline gives CDR1 SNHLY, CDR2 FYNNEI. This CDR3 is built from 17 residues. CDR3 in amino acids: CASSIKGGGGTNEKLFF. In nucleotides, the CDR3 is TGTGCCAGCAGTATCAAAGGGGGGGGTGGAACTAATGAAAAACTGTTTTTT.

This clone was recorded once. V usage is TRBV27 and J usage is TRBJ2-3; D remains unclear. This CDR3 contains 14 residues. The V gene lost 7 bases and the J gene lost 6 bases, with 17 bases spanning the gap. CDR1 is MNHEY and CDR2 is SMNVEV in the germline V gene (reference sequence). CDR3 in amino acids: CASNRHPPTDTQYF. DNA for the CDR3: TGTGCCAGCAACCGCCATCCCCCTACGGATACGCAGTATTTT.

The chain couples TRBV11-1 to TRBJ1-2; D perhaps matches TRBD1 (5 bases). This CDR3 comprises 13 residues. Trimming took off 5 bases at V and 10 bases at J, with 17 bases between the two ends. Germline CDR1 reads SGHAT; CDR2 reads FQDESV (reference sequence). CDR3 residues: CASSLDIQDTYTF. CDR3 DNA: TGTGCCAGCAGCCTCGATATCCAGGACACCTACACCTTC. The variable domain in full, completed from reference TRBV11-1 and TRBJ1-2, reads EAEVAQSPRYKITEKSQAVAFWCDPISGHATLYWYRQILGQGPELLVQFQDESVVDDSQLPKDRFSAERLKGVDSTLKIQPAELGDSAMYLCASSLDIQDTYTFGSGTRLTVV.

The chain combines TRBV18 with TRBJ1-5; possible D gene TRBD1, 6 bases. There are 15 residues in the CDR3. The germline gives CDR1 KGHSH, CDR2 LQKENI. Trimming stripped 6 bases from V and 1 base from J, with 13 bases between. The CDR3, as DNA: TGTGCCAGCTCCCAGGAACAGGGAAGCAATCAGCCCCAGCATTTT. Translation: CASSQEQGSNQPQHF. The full variable domain, completed using reference TRBV18 and TRBJ1-5, is NAGVMQNPRHLVRRRGQEARLRCSPMKGHSHVYWYRQLPEEGLKFMVYLQKENIIDESGMPKERFSAEFPKEGPSILRIQQVVRGDSAAYFCASSQEQGSNQPQHFGDGTRLSIL.

V and J are TRBV19 and TRBJ2-3, with 13 bases aligning to TRBD2. The CDR3 extends over 16 amino acids. V shed 5 bases, J shed 4 bases, and the junction held 6 bases outside the gene matches. CDR1 LNHDA and CDR2 SQIVND come from the germline V gene (reference sequence). DNA for the CDR3: TGTGCCAGTAGTCGGACTAGCGGGGGAGGCGCAGATACGCAGTATTTT. Its translation: CASSRTSGGGADTQYF.

The chain uses TRBV5-3 and TRBJ1-2, with D possibly being TRBD1 (5 bases). TRBV5-3 is an ORF for which the function is uncertain. V was pared by 7 bases and J by 0 bases, with 25 bases between. CDR3 size: 18 residues. The CDR3 sequence is CARAKLRRGSLANYGYTF. The CDR3 DNA follows: TGTGCCAGAGCGAAACTTCGGCGGGGCTCCTTAGCTAACTATGGCTACACCTTC.

CDR3 loop: CARRRRGREGGTSTDTQYF. The CDR3 DNA reads TGCGCCAGGAGAAGGAGGGGAAGGGAGGGAGGAACTAGCACAGATACGCAGTATTTT. This chain joins TRBV4-3 and TRBJ2-3, with 7 bases identical to TRBD2. V was pared by 9 bases and J by 0 bases, with 21 bases of the junction left unmatched. This CDR3 region has 19 residues. Looked up from germline, CDR1 is LGHNA and CDR2 is YSLEER.

The genes are TRBV28 and TRBJ1-2; unclear D gene. Trimming took off 5 bases at V and 0 bases at J, with 13 bases between the two ends. The CDR3 is made up of 15 amino acids. Germline assignment: CDR1 MDHEN and CDR2 SYDVKM. The CDR3 bases are TGTGCCAGCAGTCCGCCCCGGTTAGCTAACTATGGCTACACCTTC. Its protein is CASSPPRLANYGYTF.

Regarding this clone: Other DNA sequences in the same sample also yield this CDR3. The chain recombines TRBV5-6 with TRBJ2-7; 8 bases line up with TRBD1. This CDR3 is 13 amino acids long. V was pared by 4 bases and J by 7 bases, with 7 bases of the junction left unmatched. Germline V CDR1 and CDR2: SGHDT, YYEEEE. The CDR3 here is CASSRDRGWEQYF. For the CDR3, the DNA is TGTGCCAGCAGCAGAGACAGGGGTTGGGAGCAGTACTTC.